This entry concerns a single T cell receptor beta chain. Its antigen remains undetermined. No quality values exist for individual bases; no much larger clone is one base distant. Participants in the prospective study were aged roughly 18 to 100 years, lived in 20 to 25 United States geographic areas, and enrolled through a virtual design. Cohort assignment in the prospective study relied on participant-reported clinical history from a screening survey and a study questionnaire. Recovered participants in ImmuneRACE Cohort 3 were defined as having two consecutive negative NP/OP PCR tests, clearance from a healthcare professional, or resolution of symptoms. In the prospective study, mobile phlebotomists collected whole blood, serum and a nasopharyngeal or oropharyngeal swab from each participant. Over a roughly 2-month period, participants in the prospective study had the option of providing additional blood draws and questionnaires. Prospective study blood samples were shipped either frozen or at room temperature before DNA extraction.

Per the germline V gene (reference sequence), DFQATT is the CDR1 and SNEGSKA is the CDR2. V and J lose 5 bases and 11 bases, and a span of 9 bases separates them. The CDR3 contains 9 residues, cysteine and phenylalanine counted. The only DNA kept is the CDR3, 27 bases in frame from the first base. TCRbeta CDR3 regions were amplified from genomic DNA using the immunoSEQ Assay, a bias-controlled multiplex PCR. In the source study's methods: Nucleated cell counts per sample were estimated from amplification of reference gene primers within the assay. To quantify the absolute abundance of each unique TCRbeta CDR3 rearrangement, sequence reads were collapsed and filtered. Productive Simpson clonality was computed per sample as the square root of Simpson's diversity index over productive rearrangements. TCRdb took over this immuneACCESS table, retaining in-frame rearrangements with V and J assigned. Such tables are incomplete; in checked studies, under half of the missing clones stem from an unresolved V gene, and the remainder is unexplained. The V and J calls and clone size are taken from that table; D and trimming were inferred from the DNA. This sample gives approximately 380,000 clones in total; 88% of them show up just once. More than 0.95% of the sample goes to the ten largest clones.

These data originate in a study of blood T cell repertoires in COVID-19 (dated by TCRdb to the early 2020s). About the investigation overall: Samples from collaborators originated in the United States, Italy and Spain and spanned both the acute and convalescent phases of COVID-19. The material from the prospective study consisted of cDNA or gDNA derived from T cells, B-cell-depleted T cells, or PBMCs. Deeply sampled blood TCRbeta repertoires from subjects exposed to, actively infected with, or recovered from COVID-19 were included in the dataset. The repertoires were released in a freely available public database intended as a resource for research on the immune response to SARS-CoV-2. Samples were obtained from the ongoing ImmuneRACE study (first 160 participants) and from over 1,000 subjects provided by 6 global collaborators. Nearly every sample came with metadata listing a de-identified subject ID, COVID-19 status, age in years and sex. Where available, HLA class I and class II types were taken from metadata supplied by the sample provider and were not determined by assay-based typing. Broader findings and caveats from the paper: The amount of clinical and demographic metadata varied by source and participant and was provided uncurated.

The receptor was isolated from a woman younger than 30 who had recovered from COVID-19. Sequencing was done on a sample of PBMCs or T cells enriched from blood (not recorded which). In this chain, TRBV20-1 is recombined with TRBJ1-1; the D gene identity is not certain. The DNA reads TGCAGTGCTGGACTAGCTGCTTTCTTT. Its coded protein is CSAGLAAFF.